This TCR beta chain comes out of a study of T cells in Graves' hyperthyroidism and ophthalmopathy. The investigators amplified TCR beta CDR3 regions from RNA transcripts. Initially, a first-round RT-PCR of the TCR CDR3 employed the HTBI primer set. Using its own MiXCR run on the multiplex PCR reads, TCRdb lists one record per CDR3 protein. The sample holds 500,000 to 550,000 distinct CDR3 sequences, 15% to 20% seen once. The CDR3 is 14 amino acids. With V trimmed by 6 bases and J by 7 bases, 6 bases remained unmatched. Per the germline V gene, CDR1 is ENHRY and CDR2 is SYGVKD. Patients showing uncontrolled infection, other autoimmune disease, pregnancy or lactation were ineligible. PBMCs were obtained from 9 to 10 ml fresh peripheral blood.

The sample comprised blood. The source of this sequence is a middle-aged man with Graves' ophthalmopathy. This chain uses TRBV10-3 with TRBJ2-1; 10 bases align to TRBD2. The CDR3 DNA reads TGTGCCATCAGGGAAAGCGGGAGGGCAAATGAGCAGTTCTTC. This sequence encodes CAIRESGRANEQFF.